This TCR beta chain was identified during a study of blood T cell repertoires in COVID-19. Study as a whole: COVID-19 samples, acute and convalescent, were from the United States, Italy and Spain.

J was trimmed by 11 bases and V by 6 bases; bases with no gene match: 15. The germline CDR1 and CDR2 sequences are LNHDA and SQIVND (reference sequence). The CDR3 runs 15 residues. Patients in Seattle were enrolled during active infection, then followed longitudinally. This clone has just a few counts. TCRdb's copy holds only in-frame clones and misses some; the assay was immunoSEQ multiplex PCR. The table shows 210,000 or so clones, with 83% occurring only once. Sequencing was carried out using peripheral blood. V gene TRBV19 combines with J gene TRBJ1-1; the match to TRBD1 covers 10 bases. This sequence originates from a woman in her thirties with COVID-19, enrolled during active disease. Here the CDR3 reads CASRTSGTGDARAFF. The CDR3 region has the DNA TGTGCCAGTAGGACCTCCGGGACAGGGGACGCTCGGGCTTTCTTT.